These T cell receptor beta chains were read from a single sample in a study of T-cell reconstitution after alpha-beta-depleted transplantation in children. TCRdb used MiXCR to reprocess the PCR reads, holding one entry per CDR3 protein. The repertoire has a few hundred thousand distinct CDR3 sequences, 10% to 15% of them found once; the top ten carry 2.2%. The sample here was PBMCs, mostly from graft donor cells, taken 360 days after TCRalphabeta/CD19-depleted stem cell transplant. These receptors were obtained from a male patient aged 10 to 17 who had a stem cell transplant for acute myeloid leukemia, so the T cells may come from the graft donor. Both conserved end residues are part of each CDR3. A D gene is named only where the DNA matches it firmly. Not every row has a clone size; where given, it reads once, few, many or a size class.

clone_size: -
v_call: TRBV12-3/TRBV12-4
j_call: TRBJ2-3
d_call: TRBD2
cdr3_aa: CASSLPPLAGGIDTQYF
cdr3_nt: TGTGCCAGCAGCCTCCCTCCCCTAGCGGGAGGGATAGATACGCAGTATTTT

clone_size: -
v_call: TRBV4-2
j_call: TRBJ2-7
d_call: -
cdr3_aa: CASSQIPAGSYEQYF
cdr3_nt: TGTGCCAGCAGCCAAATCCCAGCAGGCTCCTACGAGCAGTACTTC

clone_size: -
v_call: TRBV10-3
j_call: TRBJ2-1
d_call: TRBD2
cdr3_aa: CAISESVRVAGYNEQFF
cdr3_nt: TGTGCCATCAGTGAGTCGGTTAGGGTAGCGGGATACAATGAGCAGTTCTTC

clone_size: -
v_call: TRBV24-1
j_call: TRBJ2-1
d_call: -
cdr3_aa: CATSDPGEENNEQFF
cdr3_nt: TGTGCCACCAGTGACCCCGGGGAGGAAAACAATGAGCAGTTCTTC

clone_size: -
v_call: TRBV9
j_call: TRBJ1-6
d_call: -
cdr3_aa: CASSGTGRRSPLHF
cdr3_nt: TGTGCCAGCAGCGGAACAGGGCGCCGTTCACCCCTCCACTTT

clone_size: few
v_call: TRBV18
j_call: TRBJ2-7
d_call: -
cdr3_aa: CASSPTDGEQYF
cdr3_nt: TGTGCCAGCTCACCGACGGATGGGGAGCAGTACTTC

clone_size: -
v_call: TRBV18
j_call: TRBJ2-7
d_call: TRBD1
cdr3_aa: CASSPLGGGTYEQYF
cdr3_nt: TGTGCCAGCTCACCCTTAGGGGGCGGCACCTACGAGCAGTACTTC

clone_size: -
v_call: TRBV20-1
j_call: TRBJ1-1
d_call: TRBD1
cdr3_aa: CSARPWDRAREGAEAFF
cdr3_nt: TGCAGTGCTAGACCCTGGGACAGGGCGAGGGAAGGGGCTGAAGCTTTCTTT

clone_size: many
v_call: TRBV5-5
j_call: TRBJ1-2
d_call: -
cdr3_aa: CATKPIFGDYGYTF
cdr3_nt: TGTGCCACCAAACCGATCTTTGGGGACTATGGCTACACCTTC

clone_size: -
v_call: TRBV4-2
j_call: TRBJ2-2
d_call: TRBD2
cdr3_aa: CASSPIKPGLGGSTGELFF
cdr3_nt: TGTGCCAGCAGCCCCATCAAACCCGGACTGGGCGGGAGTACCGGGGAGCTGTTTTTT

clone_size: few
v_call: TRBV12-3/TRBV12-4
j_call: TRBJ2-5
d_call: TRBD2
cdr3_aa: CASSLLGTRRGLKETQYF
cdr3_nt: TGTGCCAGCAGTTTACTGGGGACTAGAAGGGGTCTGAAGGAGACCCAGTACTTC

clone_size: -
v_call: TRBV6-5
j_call: TRBJ1-6
d_call: -
cdr3_aa: CASSYSSVGSYNSPLHF
cdr3_nt: TGTGCCAGCAGTTACTCGTCGGTGGGCTCCTATAATTCACCCCTCCACTTT

clone_size: many
v_call: TRBV6-5
j_call: TRBJ2-7
d_call: -
cdr3_aa: CASSYIIGGLSYEQYF
cdr3_nt: TGTGCCAGCAGTTACATTATCGGGGGCCTCTCCTACGAGCAGTACTTC

clone_size: many
v_call: TRBV5-1
j_call: TRBJ2-4
d_call: -
cdr3_aa: CASGGPQDIQYF
cdr3_nt: TGCGCCAGCGGGGGGCCGCAGGACATTCAGTACTTC

clone_size: many
v_call: TRBV6-4
j_call: TRBJ2-1
d_call: -
cdr3_aa: CASSVRGRGAIGEQFF
cdr3_nt: TGTGCCAGCAGTGTGAGGGGTAGGGGGGCCATCGGAGAGCAGTTCTTC

clone_size: -
v_call: TRBV28
j_call: TRBJ1-1
d_call: TRBD1
cdr3_aa: CASSEDFGTGQGVRAFF
cdr3_nt: TGTGCCAGCAGTGAGGACTTTGGGACGGGACAGGGCGTAAGAGCTTTCTTT

clone_size: -
v_call: TRBV27
j_call: TRBJ2-1
d_call: -
cdr3_aa: CASSLSVGVYNEQFF
cdr3_nt: TGTGCCAGCAGTTTATCGGTAGGGGTCTACAATGAGCAGTTCTTC

clone_size: many
v_call: TRBV27
j_call: TRBJ2-7
d_call: -
cdr3_aa: CASSSPDSPYEQYF
cdr3_nt: TGTGCCAGCAGTTCCCCAGACAGCCCCTACGAGCAGTACTTC

clone_size: -
v_call: TRBV18
j_call: TRBJ2-1
d_call: TRBD2
cdr3_aa: CASSLTSGSYPLEQFF
cdr3_nt: TGTGCCAGCTCGCTGACTAGCGGGAGTTACCCCCTTGAGCAGTTCTTC

clone_size: -
v_call: TRBV6-2/TRBV6-3
j_call: TRBJ2-7
d_call: -
cdr3_aa: CASRSQLLYEQYF
cdr3_nt: TGTGCCAGCAGATCCCAACTTCTCTACGAGCAGTACTTC

clone_size: -
v_call: TRBV6-2/TRBV6-3
j_call: TRBJ2-3
d_call: -
cdr3_aa: CASREGHFGNTDTQYF
cdr3_nt: TGTGCCAGCAGAGAGGGGCATTTCGGAAACACAGATACGCAGTATTTT

clone_size: many
v_call: TRBV20-1
j_call: TRBJ2-1
d_call: TRBD2
cdr3_aa: CSAREGLAGYNEQFF
cdr3_nt: TGCAGTGCTAGAGAGGGACTAGCGGGATACAATGAGCAGTTCTTC

clone_size: -
v_call: TRBV30
j_call: TRBJ2-7
d_call: TRBD1
cdr3_aa: CAWSAGQLYEQYF
cdr3_nt: TGTGCCTGGAGTGCGGGACAGCTTTACGAGCAGTACTTC

clone_size: -
v_call: TRBV30
j_call: TRBJ2-1
d_call: -
cdr3_aa: CAWSVGLLLGNEQFF
cdr3_nt: TGTGCCTGGAGCGTCGGCCTACTCCTAGGGAATGAGCAGTTCTTC

clone_size: few
v_call: TRBV12-3/TRBV12-4
j_call: TRBJ2-1
d_call: -
cdr3_aa: CASIPGQKLLYNEQFF
cdr3_nt: TGTGCCAGCATCCCCGGACAGAAACTCCTCTACAATGAGCAGTTCTTC

clone_size: -
v_call: TRBV20-1
j_call: TRBJ1-4
d_call: -
cdr3_aa: CSATPGTIEKLFF
cdr3_nt: TGCAGTGCCACGCCAGGGACGATTGAAAAACTGTTTTTT